The TCR beta chain described here comes from a study of T cell responses to AZD1222 COVID-19 vaccine. General study findings and limits: Reportedly, nearly half of unique spike TCRs recognized epitopes outside B.1.351/B.1.1.7 mutations. The sample set comprised mostly white British donors with more females, and clonal diversity was possibly underestimated.

Concerning this clone itself: Its target is unknown.

Only in-frame clones appear in the TCRdb table, and some are missing; sequencing was by immunoSEQ multiplex PCR. This table holds some 120,000 clones, approximately 90% found once. This CDR3 spans 14 amino acids. The sample consisted of peripheral blood, taken on day 0 of MenACWY control vaccination. The sequence derives from an adult in good health. J is TRBJ1-1 and V is TRBV21-1; TRBD1 was called by the table and not checked on the DNA. TRBV21-1 constitutes a pseudogene. In DNA form, the CDR3 reads TGTGCCAGCCCCCGACAGGGTATGAACACTGAAGCTTTCTTT. Its translation: CASPRQGMNTEAFF.